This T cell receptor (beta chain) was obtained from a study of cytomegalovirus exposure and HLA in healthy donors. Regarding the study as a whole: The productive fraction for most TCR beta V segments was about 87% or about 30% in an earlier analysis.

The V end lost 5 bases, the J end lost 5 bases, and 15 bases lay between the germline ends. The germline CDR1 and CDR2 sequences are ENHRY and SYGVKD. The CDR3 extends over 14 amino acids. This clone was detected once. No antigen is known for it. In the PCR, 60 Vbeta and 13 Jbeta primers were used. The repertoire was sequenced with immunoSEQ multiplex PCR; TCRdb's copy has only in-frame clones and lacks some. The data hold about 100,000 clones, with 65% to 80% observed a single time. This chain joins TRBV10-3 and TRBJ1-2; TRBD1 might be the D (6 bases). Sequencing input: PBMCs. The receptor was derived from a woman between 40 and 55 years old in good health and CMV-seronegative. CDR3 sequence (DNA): TGTGCCATCAGTTCCCCGCAGGGGCGATATGGCTACACCTTC. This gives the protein CAISSPQGRYGYTF.